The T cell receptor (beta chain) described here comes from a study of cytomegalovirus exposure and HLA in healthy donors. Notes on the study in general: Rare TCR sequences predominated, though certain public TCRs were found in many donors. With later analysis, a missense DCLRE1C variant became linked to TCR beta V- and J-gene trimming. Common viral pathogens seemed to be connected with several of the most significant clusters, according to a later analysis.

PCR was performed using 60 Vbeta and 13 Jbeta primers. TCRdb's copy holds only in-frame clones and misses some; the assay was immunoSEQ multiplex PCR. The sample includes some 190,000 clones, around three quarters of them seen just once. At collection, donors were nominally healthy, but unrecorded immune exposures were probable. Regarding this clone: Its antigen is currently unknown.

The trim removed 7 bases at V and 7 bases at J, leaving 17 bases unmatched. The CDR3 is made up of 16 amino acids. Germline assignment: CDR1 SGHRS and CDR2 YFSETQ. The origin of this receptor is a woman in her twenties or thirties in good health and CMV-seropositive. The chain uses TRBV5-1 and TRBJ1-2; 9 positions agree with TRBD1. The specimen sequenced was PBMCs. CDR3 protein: CASEDPGTGSTGGYTF. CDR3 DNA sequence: TGCGCCAGCGAGGATCCCGGGACAGGGTCAACGGGTGGCTACACCTTC.